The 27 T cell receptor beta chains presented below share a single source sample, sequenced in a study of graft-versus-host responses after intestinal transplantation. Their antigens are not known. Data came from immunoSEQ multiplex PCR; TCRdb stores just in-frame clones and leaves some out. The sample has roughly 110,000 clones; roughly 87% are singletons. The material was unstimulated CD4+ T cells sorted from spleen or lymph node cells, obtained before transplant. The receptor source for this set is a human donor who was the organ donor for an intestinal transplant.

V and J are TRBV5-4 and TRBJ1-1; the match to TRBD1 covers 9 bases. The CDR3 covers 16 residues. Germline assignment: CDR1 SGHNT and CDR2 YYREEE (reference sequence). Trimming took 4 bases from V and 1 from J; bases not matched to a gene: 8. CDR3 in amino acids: CASSGTGGAPNTEAFF. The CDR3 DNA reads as TGTGCCAGCAGCGGCACAGGGGGCGCTCCGAACACTGAAGCTTTCTTT.

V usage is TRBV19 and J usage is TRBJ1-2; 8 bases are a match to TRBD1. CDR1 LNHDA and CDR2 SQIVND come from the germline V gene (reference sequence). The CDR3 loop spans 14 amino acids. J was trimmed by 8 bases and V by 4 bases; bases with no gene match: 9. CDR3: CASSRGQGAFGYTF. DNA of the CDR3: TGTGCCAGTAGTAGAGGGCAGGGGGCGTTCGGCTACACCTTC.

CDR3 region: CASSLAQGYSGNTIYF. For the CDR3, the DNA is TGCGCCAGCAGCTTGGCACAGGGTTACTCTGGAAACACCATATATTTT. The V and J genes are TRBV5-1 and TRBJ1-3, with D maybe TRBD1 (6 bases). Germline V lookup: CDR1 SGHRS, CDR2 YFSETQ. The CDR3 is 16 amino acids. V was trimmed by 0 bases and J by 0 bases, leaving 10 bases between them. The whole variable domain, remainder taken from reference TRBV5-1 and TRBJ1-3, is KAGVTQTPRYLIKTRGQQVTLSCSPISGHRSVSWYQQTPGQGLQFLFEYFSETQRNKGNFPGRFSGRQFSNSRSEMNVSTLELGDSALYLCASSLAQGYSGNTIYFGEGSWLTVV.

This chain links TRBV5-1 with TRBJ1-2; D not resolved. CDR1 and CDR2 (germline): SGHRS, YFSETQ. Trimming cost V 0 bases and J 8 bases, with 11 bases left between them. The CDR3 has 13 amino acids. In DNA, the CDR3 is TGCGCCAGCAGCTTGGCCGTCGACCTGGGCTACACCTTC. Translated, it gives CASSLAVDLGYTF.

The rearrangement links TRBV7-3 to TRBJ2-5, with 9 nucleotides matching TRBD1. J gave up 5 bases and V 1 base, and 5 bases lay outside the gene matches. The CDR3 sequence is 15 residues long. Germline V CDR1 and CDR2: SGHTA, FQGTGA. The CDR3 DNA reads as TGTGCCAGCAGCTTAAGGACAGGGGCCGGGGAGACCCAGTACTTC. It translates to CASSLRTGAGETQYF.

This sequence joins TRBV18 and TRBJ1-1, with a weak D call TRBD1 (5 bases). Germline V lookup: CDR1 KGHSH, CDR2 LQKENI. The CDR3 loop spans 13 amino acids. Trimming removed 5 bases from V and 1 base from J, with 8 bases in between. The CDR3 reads CASSTDRNTEAFF. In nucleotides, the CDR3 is TGTGCCAGCTCAACAGACAGGAACACTGAAGCTTTCTTT.

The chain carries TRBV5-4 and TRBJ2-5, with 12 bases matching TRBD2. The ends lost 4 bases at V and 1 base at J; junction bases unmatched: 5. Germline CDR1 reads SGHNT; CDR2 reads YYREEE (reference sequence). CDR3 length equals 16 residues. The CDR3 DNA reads TGTGCCAGCAGCCCCCGACTAGCGGGGGCCCAAGAGACCCAGTACTTC. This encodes CASSPRLAGAQETQYF.

CDR3 in amino acids: CASSLRGQINEQFF. The CDR3 DNA sequence: TGTGCCAGCAGCTTACGGGGTCAAATCAATGAGCAGTTCTTC. The chain joins TRBV5-5 to TRBJ2-1, with D perhaps TRBD2 (5 bases). The CDR3 has 14 amino acids. Germline V gene data show CDR1 as SGHKS and CDR2 as YYEKEE (reference sequence). Trimming took off 2 bases at V and 6 bases at J, with 12 bases between the two ends.

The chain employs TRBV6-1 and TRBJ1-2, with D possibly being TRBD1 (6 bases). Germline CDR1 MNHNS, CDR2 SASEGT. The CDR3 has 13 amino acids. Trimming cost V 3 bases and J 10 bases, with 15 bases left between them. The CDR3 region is CASSDGQNFDYTF. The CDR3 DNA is TGTGCCAGCAGTGACGGACAGAACTTCGACTACACCTTC.

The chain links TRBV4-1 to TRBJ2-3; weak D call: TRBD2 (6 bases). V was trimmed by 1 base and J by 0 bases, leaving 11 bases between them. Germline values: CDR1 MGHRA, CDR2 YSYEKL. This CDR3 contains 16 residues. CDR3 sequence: CASSQGAGLSTDTQYF. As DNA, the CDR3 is TGCGCCAGCAGCCAAGGGGCGGGATTAAGCACAGATACGCAGTATTTT.

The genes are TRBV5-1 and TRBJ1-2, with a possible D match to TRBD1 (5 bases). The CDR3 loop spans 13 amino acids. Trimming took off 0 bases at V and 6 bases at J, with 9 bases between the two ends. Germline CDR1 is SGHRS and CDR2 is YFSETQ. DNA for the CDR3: TGCGCCAGCAGCTTGGGCGGGGGGAATGGCTACACCTTC. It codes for CASSLGGGNGYTF.

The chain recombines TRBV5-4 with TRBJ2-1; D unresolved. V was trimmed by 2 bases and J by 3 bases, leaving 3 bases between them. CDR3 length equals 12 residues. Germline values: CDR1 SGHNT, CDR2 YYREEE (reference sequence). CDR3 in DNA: TGTGCCAGCAGCTTTAACTACAATGAGCAGTTCTTC. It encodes CASSFNYNEQFF.

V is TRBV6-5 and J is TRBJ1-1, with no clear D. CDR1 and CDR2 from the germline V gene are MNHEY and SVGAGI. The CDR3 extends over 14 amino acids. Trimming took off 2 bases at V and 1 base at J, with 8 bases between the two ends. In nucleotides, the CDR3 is TGTGCCAGCAGTTACGGGCGGAAGAACACTGAAGCTTTCTTT. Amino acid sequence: CASSYGRKNTEAFF.

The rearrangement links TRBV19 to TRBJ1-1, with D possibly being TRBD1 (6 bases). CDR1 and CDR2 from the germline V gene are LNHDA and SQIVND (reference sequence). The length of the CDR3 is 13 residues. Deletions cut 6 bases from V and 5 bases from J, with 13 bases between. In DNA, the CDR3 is TGTGCCAGTAGGGACAGAGGCGGGACTGAAGCTTTCTTT. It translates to CASRDRGGTEAFF.

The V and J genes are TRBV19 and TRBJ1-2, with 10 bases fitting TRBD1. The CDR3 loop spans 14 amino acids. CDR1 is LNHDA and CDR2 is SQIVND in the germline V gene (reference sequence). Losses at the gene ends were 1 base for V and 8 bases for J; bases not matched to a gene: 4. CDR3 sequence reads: CASSIATGGVGYTF. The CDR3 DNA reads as TGTGCCAGTAGTATAGCGACAGGGGGCGTCGGCTACACCTTC.

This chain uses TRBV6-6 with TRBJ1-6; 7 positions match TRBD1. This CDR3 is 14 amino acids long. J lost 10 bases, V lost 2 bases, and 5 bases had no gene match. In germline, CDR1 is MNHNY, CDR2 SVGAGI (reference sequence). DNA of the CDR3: TGTGCCAGCAGTTACGACAGGGCATGGTCACCCCTCCACTTT. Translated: CASSYDRAWSPLHF.

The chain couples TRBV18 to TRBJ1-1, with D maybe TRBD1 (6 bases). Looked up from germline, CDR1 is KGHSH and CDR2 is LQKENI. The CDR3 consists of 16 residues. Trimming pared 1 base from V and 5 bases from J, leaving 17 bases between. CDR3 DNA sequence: TGTGCCAGCTCACCACTGGGTCAGGGGTACTGGACTGAAGCTTTCTTT. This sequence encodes CASSPLGQGYWTEAFF. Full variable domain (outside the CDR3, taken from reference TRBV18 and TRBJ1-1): NAGVMQNPRHLVRRRGQEARLRCSPMKGHSHVYWYRQLPEEGLKFMVYLQKENIIDESGMPKERFSAEFPKEGPSILRIQQVVRGDSAAYFCASSPLGQGYWTEAFFGQGTRLTVV.

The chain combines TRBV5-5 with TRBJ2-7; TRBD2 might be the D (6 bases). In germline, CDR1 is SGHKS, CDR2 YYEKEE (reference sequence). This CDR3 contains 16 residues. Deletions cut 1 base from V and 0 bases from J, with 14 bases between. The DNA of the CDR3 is TGTGCCAGCAGCTTGTCCGGGGGATATAGCTCCTACGAGCAGTACTTC. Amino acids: CASSLSGGYSSYEQYF. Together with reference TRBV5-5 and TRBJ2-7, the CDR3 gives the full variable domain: DAGVTQSPTHLIKTRGQQVTLRCSPISGHKSVSWYQQVLGQGPQFIFQYYEKEERGRGNFPDRFSARQFPNYSSELNVNALLLGDSALYLCASSLSGGYSSYEQYFGPGTRLTVT.

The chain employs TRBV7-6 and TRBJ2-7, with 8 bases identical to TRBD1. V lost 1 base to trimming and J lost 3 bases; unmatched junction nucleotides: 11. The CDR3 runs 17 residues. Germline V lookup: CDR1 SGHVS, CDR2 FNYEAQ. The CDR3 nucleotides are TGTGCCAGCAGCTTAGGAGCCGACAGGGGCGGACTCTACGAGCAGTACTTC. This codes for CASSLGADRGGLYEQYF.

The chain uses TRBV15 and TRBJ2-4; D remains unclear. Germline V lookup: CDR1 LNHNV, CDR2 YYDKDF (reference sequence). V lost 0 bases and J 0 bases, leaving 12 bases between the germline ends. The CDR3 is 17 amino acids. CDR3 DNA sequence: TGTGCCACCAGCAGAGATATTGGGTCACTAGCCAAAAACATTCAGTACTTC. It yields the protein CATSRDIGSLAKNIQYF. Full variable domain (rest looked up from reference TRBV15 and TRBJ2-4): DAMVIQNPRYQVTQFGKPVTLSCSQTLNHNVMYWYQQKSSQAPKLLFHYYDKDFNNEADTPDNFQSRRPNTSFCFLDIRSPGLGDTAMYLCATSRDIGSLAKNIQYFGAGTRLSVL.

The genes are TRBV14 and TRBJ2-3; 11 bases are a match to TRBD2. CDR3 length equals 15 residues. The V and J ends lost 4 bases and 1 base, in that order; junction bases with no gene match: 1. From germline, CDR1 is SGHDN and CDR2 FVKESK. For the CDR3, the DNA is TGTGCCAGCAGCCCACTAGCGGGAGGCACAGATACGCAGTATTTT. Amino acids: CASSPLAGGTDTQYF.

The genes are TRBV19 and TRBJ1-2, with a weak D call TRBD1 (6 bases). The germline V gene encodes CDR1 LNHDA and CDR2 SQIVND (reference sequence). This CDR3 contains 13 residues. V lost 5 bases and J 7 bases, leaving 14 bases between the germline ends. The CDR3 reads CASSQSGQSGYTF. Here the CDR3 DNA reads TGTGCCAGTAGTCAATCCGGACAGTCTGGCTACACCTTC.

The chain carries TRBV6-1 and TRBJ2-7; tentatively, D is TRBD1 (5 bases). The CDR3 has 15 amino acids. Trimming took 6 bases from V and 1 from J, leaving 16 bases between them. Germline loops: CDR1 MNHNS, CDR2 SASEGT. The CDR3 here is CASSKKDISSYEQYF. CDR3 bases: TGTGCCAGCAGCAAGAAGGACATCTCTTCCTACGAGCAGTACTTC.

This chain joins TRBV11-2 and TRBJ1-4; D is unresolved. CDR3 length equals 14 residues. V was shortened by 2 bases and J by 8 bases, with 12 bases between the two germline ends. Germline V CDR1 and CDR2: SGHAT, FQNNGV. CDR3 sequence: CASSLSLAMEKLFF. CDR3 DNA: TGTGCCAGCAGCTTAAGTTTGGCCATGGAAAAACTGTTTTTT.

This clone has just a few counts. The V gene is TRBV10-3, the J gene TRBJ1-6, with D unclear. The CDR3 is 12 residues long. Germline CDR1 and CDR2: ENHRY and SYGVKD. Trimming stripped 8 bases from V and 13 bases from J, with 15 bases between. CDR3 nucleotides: TGTGCCATCTCAATGGAACGTTCTCCCCTCCACTTT. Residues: CAISMERSPLHF.

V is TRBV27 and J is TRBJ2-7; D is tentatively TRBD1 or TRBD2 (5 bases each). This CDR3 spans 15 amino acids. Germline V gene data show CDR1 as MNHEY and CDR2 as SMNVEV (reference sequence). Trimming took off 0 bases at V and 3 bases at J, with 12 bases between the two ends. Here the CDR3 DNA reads TGTGCCAGCAGTTTATCGATCGGGACCGACTACGAGCAGTACTTC. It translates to CASSLSIGTDYEQYF.

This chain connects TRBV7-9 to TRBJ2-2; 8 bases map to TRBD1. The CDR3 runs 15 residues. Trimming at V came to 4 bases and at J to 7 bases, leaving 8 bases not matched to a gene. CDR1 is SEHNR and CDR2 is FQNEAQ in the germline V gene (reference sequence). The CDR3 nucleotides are TGTGCCAGCAGCTCATCAGGGGGCGCGGGCGGGGAGCTGTTTTTT. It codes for CASSSSGGAGGELFF.